The next 30 T cell receptor beta chains were all read from a single sample in a study of T cells after yellow fever vaccination. From the 5' RACE reads, TCRdb called clonotypes with MiXCR, one entry per CDR3 protein. Counted here are around 600,000 distinct CDR3 sequences, 9% to 15% occurring once; the ten biggest clones make up more than 13%. The material was PBMCs, obtained on the day of the yellow fever booster vaccination. The receptors were gathered from a man aged 30 to 39 who received the YFV17D yellow fever vaccine.

This clonotype was detected only a few times. CDR3 nucleotide sequence: TGCGCCAGCAGCCAAGATCAAGCGGGAGGGACCGGGGAGCTGTTTTTT. This gives the protein CASSQDQAGGTGELFF. This chain links TRBV4-3 with TRBJ2-2; TRBD2 agrees at 10 bases. CDR1 LGHNA and CDR2 YSLEER come from the germline V gene. The CDR3 extends over 16 amino acids. V dropped 0 bases and J dropped 5; count of bases not matched to a gene: 3.

This clonotype showed up just a few times. This chain joins TRBV5-1 and TRBJ2-1, with TRBD1 as a possible D gene (6 bases). The germline V gene has CDR1 SGHRS and CDR2 YFSETQ. This CDR3 has 16 amino acids. Trimming removed 2 bases at V and 0 bases at J, with 12 bases between. The CDR3 sequence is CASSFLTGSSYNEQFF. The DNA of the CDR3 is TGCGCCAGCAGCTTCTTAACAGGGAGCTCCTACAATGAGCAGTTCTTC.

There are a few counts of this clonotype. The CDR3 region is CSLLSGNSHEQYF. The CDR3 nucleotides are TGCAGTCTCCTGAGCGGGAATTCACACGAGCAGTACTTC. The chain recombines TRBV20-1 with TRBJ2-7; 7 bases align to TRBD2. V gave up 8 bases and J gave up 5 bases; unmatched junction bases: 12. Germline V lookup: CDR1 DFQATT, CDR2 SNEGSKA (reference sequence). This CDR3 is 13 amino acids long.

The J gene is TRBJ2-1, the V gene TRBV4-2, with TRBD2 matching 8 bases. This CDR3 contains 18 residues. CDR1 and CDR2 from the germline V gene are LGHNA and YNFKEQ. J was trimmed by 5 bases and V by 0 bases; bases with no gene match: 12. CDR3 sequence reads: CASSQEGVETSDDNEQFF. The CDR3, as DNA: TGTGCCAGCAGCCAAGAGGGGGTAGAGACTAGCGACGACAATGAGCAGTTCTTC.

V is TRBV29-1 and J is TRBJ2-1, with 10 bases matching TRBD1. The CDR3 is made up of 15 amino acids. Germline assignment: CDR1 SQVTM and CDR2 ANQGSEA. Trimming removed 2 bases from V and 7 bases from J; junction bases left unmatched: 8. The CDR3 DNA reads TGCAGCGTTGAAAATTTCGGGACAGGGGCAAATGAGCAGTTCTTC. Protein product: CSVENFGTGANEQFF.

This clonotype was seen a handful of times. The rearrangement joins TRBV20-1 to TRBJ2-7, with TRBD1 matching over 9 bases. V shed 5 bases and J 2 bases; nucleotides not matched to a gene: 10. This CDR3 spans 15 amino acids. Per germline, CDR1 DFQATT and CDR2 SNEGSKA (reference sequence). CDR3 sequence (DNA): TGCAGTGCTGTCCCCGGACAGGGGTCCCCCTACGAGCAGTACTTC. Translating gives CSAVPGQGSPYEQYF.

The chain couples TRBV19 to TRBJ2-7; D perhaps matches TRBD2 (6 bases). Germline lookup yields CDR1 LNHDA and CDR2 SQIVND (reference sequence). The CDR3 length is 13 residues. The V and J ends lost 8 bases and 2 bases respectively, with 13 bases between them. The CDR3 spells CASSPSATYEQYF. The CDR3 bases are TGTGCCAGTTCCCCTAGCGCAACCTACGAGCAGTACTTC.

The chain carries TRBV5-1 and TRBJ2-7, with D maybe TRBD2 (5 bases). The CDR3 runs to 15 residues. V was clipped by 0 bases and J by 0 bases, with 10 bases between them. CDR1 is SGHRS, CDR2 YFSETQ, per germline. DNA for the CDR3: TGCGCCAGCAGCTTGGCCACGGGAAGCTCCTACGAGCAGTACTTC. Protein: CASSLATGSSYEQYF.

In its sample, this clonotype was seen a few times. The chain joins TRBV28 to TRBJ1-5, with D possibly being TRBD1 (6 bases). The length of the CDR3 is 12 residues. The germline V and J ends were trimmed by 6 bases and 12 bases, with 15 bases remaining between them. CDR1 MDHEN and CDR2 SYDVKM come from the germline V gene. CDR3 residues: CASSPHRAGQHF. The CDR3 DNA reads as TGTGCCAGCAGCCCCCACAGGGCAGGCCAGCATTTT.

Only a few counts were recorded for this clonotype. The chain is built from TRBV10-3 and TRBJ1-1; TRBD1 is a possible D gene (5 bases). Germline lookup yields CDR1 ENHRY and CDR2 SYGVKD. The CDR3 sequence is 14 residues long. V lost 11 bases to trimming and J lost 6 bases, with 22 bases between them. The CDR3 spells CASYRGEERPEAFF. CDR3 bases: TGTGCCTCCTACCGGGGCGAGGAGCGCCCTGAAGCTTTCTTT.

This clonotype was seen more than once but under ten times. The V call is TRBV6-5, the J call TRBJ2-7; possible D gene TRBD1, 5 bases. The germline V and J ends were trimmed by 4 bases and 5 bases, with 18 bases remaining between them. This CDR3 has 15 amino acids. The germline V gene has CDR1 MNHEY and CDR2 SVGAGI. In DNA form, the CDR3 reads TGTGCCAGCAGTTTTGACAGTTCCACTGGGAACGAGCAGTACTTC. Its protein is CASSFDSSTGNEQYF.

This clonotype was detected ten times or more. J is TRBJ2-7 and V is TRBV18; 7 bases match TRBD1. V shed 4 bases and J 2 bases; nucleotides not matched to a gene: 5. The CDR3 sequence is 14 residues long. CDR1 KGHSH and CDR2 LQKENI come from the germline V gene. The CDR3 is CASSHGTETYEQYF. The CDR3 coding sequence is TGTGCCAGCTCACACGGGACAGAAACCTACGAGCAGTACTTC.

The chain combines TRBV29-1 with TRBJ2-4, with TRBD1 identical over 11 bases. This CDR3 contains 13 residues. Losses at the gene ends were 8 bases for V and 8 bases for J; bases not matched to a gene: 8. Germline-derived CDR1 and CDR2 are SQVTM and ANQGSEA. This chain's CDR3 is CSSARDRGDIQYF. Here the CDR3 DNA reads TGCAGCTCAGCCCGGGACAGGGGGGACATTCAGTACTTC.

V is TRBV24-1 and J is TRBJ1-3, with a possible D match to TRBD1 (6 bases). Per the germline V gene, CDR1 is KGHDR and CDR2 is SFDVKD. V lost 12 bases and J lost 8, with 22 bases in between. CDR3 length: 14 residues. CDR3 sequence reads: CAGGGYNSGDTIYF. CDR3 nucleotide sequence: TGTGCCGGAGGGGGGTATAACTCTGGTGACACCATATATTTT.

This clonotype was counted at least ten times. The chain uses TRBV15 and TRBJ1-6; D ambiguous. Trimming took 1 base from V and 10 from J, leaving 11 bases between them. This CDR3 spans 14 amino acids. From germline, CDR1 is LNHNV and CDR2 YYDKDF (reference sequence). CDR3 sequence: CATSRGPVRSPLHF. For the CDR3, the DNA is TGTGCCACCAGCAGAGGTCCGGTACGGTCACCCCTCCACTTT.

With regard to this clonotype: A single base separates this from a much larger clone, so it may be a read error. The chain has TRBV20-1 and TRBJ2-7; TRBD1 might be the D (6 bases). Germline lookup yields CDR1 DFQATT and CDR2 SNEGSKA (reference sequence). The CDR3 loop spans 11 amino acids. The CDR3 sequence is CSAAGGYEEYF. The CDR3 DNA sequence: TGCAGCGCTGCTGGGGGCTACGAGGAGTACTTC.

The V call is TRBV7-2, the J call TRBJ2-3, with D possibly TRBD1 on 6 matching bases. The CDR3 is made up of 15 amino acids. Trimming pared 6 bases from V and 1 base from J, leaving 14 bases between. CDR1 is SGHTA, CDR2 FQGNSA, per germline. The CDR3 sequence is CASSSGVFGTDTQYF. The CDR3 bases are TGTGCCAGCAGTTCAGGGGTGTTTGGCACAGATACGCAGTATTTT. Complete variable domain (other parts from reference TRBV7-2 and TRBJ2-3): GAGVSQSPSNKVTEKGKDVELRCDPISGHTALYWYRQSLGQGLEFLIYFQGNSAPDKSGLPSDRFSAERTGGSVSTLTIQRTQQEDSAVYLCASSSGVFGTDTQYFGPGTRLTVL.

The sample holds a few counts of this clonotype. The rearrangement links TRBV7-2 to TRBJ2-1, with D perhaps TRBD2 (7 bases). Trimming removed 2 bases at V and 15 bases at J, with 20 bases between. CDR3 length: 14 residues. In germline, CDR1 is SGHTA, CDR2 FQGNSA. For the CDR3, the DNA is TGTGCCAGCAGCTTACAGGGGAGCGGGATCATTCCGTTCTTC. Protein product: CASSLQGSGIIPFF.

The chain carries TRBV5-5 and TRBJ2-1; the match to TRBD2 covers 14 bases. V trimming: 5 bases; J trimming: 9 bases; junction bases outside the gene matches: 10. CDR1 and CDR2 (germline): SGHKS, YYEKEE (reference sequence). The CDR3 consists of 16 residues. The CDR3 region has the DNA TGTGCCAGCAGAGGGACTAGCGGGAGCCTAAGGGTTGAGCAGTTCTTC. As protein: CASRGTSGSLRVEQFF.

This clonotype was counted many times. The V and J genes are TRBV4-3 and TRBJ2-1; D call uncertain. Germline CDR1 LGHNA, CDR2 YSLEER. The CDR3 loop spans 16 amino acids. Trimming left V 2 bases short and J 4 bases short, with 15 bases between. The DNA for the CDR3 is TGCGCCAGCAGCCAATCCCCCCATAGAAGTTACAATGAGCAGTTCTTC. This codes for CASSQSPHRSYNEQFF.

This clonotype was seen a handful of times. This chain uses TRBV27 with TRBJ2-6, with unresolved D. The CDR3 sequence is 18 residues long. The germline V and J ends were trimmed by 4 bases and 4 bases, with 20 bases remaining between them. Germline CDR1 and CDR2: MNHEY and SMNVEV (reference sequence). The CDR3 bases are TGTGCCAGCAGTTATGAAGGTGGGCCTTGGGGAGGGGCCAACGTCCTGACTTTC. It yields the protein CASSYEGGPWGGANVLTF.

CDR3 protein: CASSLDRKVTEAFF. As DNA, the CDR3 is TGCGCCAGCAGCTTGGACAGGAAGGTGACTGAAGCTTTCTTT. J is TRBJ1-1 and V is TRBV5-1, with D tentatively TRBD1 (5 bases). The CDR3 has 14 amino acids. V was pared by 0 bases and J by 5 bases, with 11 bases between. CDR1 is SGHRS and CDR2 is YFSETQ in the germline V gene.

The rearrangement uses TRBV29-1 and TRBJ2-3; 10 bases are a match to TRBD1. The CDR3 is 15 residues long. Germline assignment: CDR1 SQVTM and CDR2 ANQGSEA. J lost 4 bases, V lost 1 base, and 5 bases had no gene match. This CDR3 reads CSVEGQGALSDTQYF. CDR3 nucleotide sequence: TGCAGCGTTGAAGGACAGGGGGCATTATCAGATACGCAGTATTTT.

V is TRBV27 and J is TRBJ1-3; possible D gene TRBD1, 5 bases. Germline CDR1 and CDR2: MNHEY and SMNVEV (reference sequence). The CDR3 runs 14 residues. Trimming removed 6 bases from V and 2 bases from J, with 11 bases in between. CDR3 residues: CASSNSGTGNTIYF. In nucleotides, the CDR3 is TGTGCCAGCAGCAACTCAGGGACTGGAAACACCATATATTTT.

This clonotype occurred a few times. The chain couples TRBV7-2 to TRBJ1-1, with D possibly being TRBD1 (5 bases). V lost 5 bases to trimming and J lost 1 base, with 14 bases between them. This CDR3 has 15 amino acids. CDR1 is SGHTA and CDR2 is FQGNSA in the germline V gene. The CDR3: CASSPSQATNTEAFF. The CDR3 coding sequence is TGTGCCAGCAGCCCATCACAGGCCACGAACACTGAAGCTTTCTTT.

There are many counts of this clonotype. The chain couples TRBV4-3 to TRBJ1-1; tentatively, D is TRBD1 (5 bases). Trimming removed 3 bases from V and 1 base from J, with 18 bases in between. Per the germline V gene, CDR1 is LGHNA and CDR2 is YSLEER. The CDR3 loop spans 17 amino acids. CDR3 residues: CASSHRPTGRTNTEAFF. In DNA form, the CDR3 reads TGCGCCAGCAGCCATCGACCAACGGGACGAACGAACACTGAAGCTTTCTTT.

The chain links TRBV29-1 to TRBJ2-5; 7 bases are shared with TRBD2. The germline CDR1 and CDR2 sequences are SQVTM and ANQGSEA. CDR3 length: 14 residues. The CDR3: CSGHWAGVEETQYF. The CDR3 DNA reads as TGCAGTGGACACTGGGCGGGAGTAGAAGAGACCCAGTACTTC.

This clonotype was seen a handful of times. The genes are TRBV6-1 and TRBJ1-4, with D possibly TRBD1 on 5 matching bases. Germline V CDR1 and CDR2: MNHNS, SASEGT. The CDR3 extends over 14 amino acids. Trimming took 2 bases from V and 2 from J, leaving 6 bases between them. CDR3 sequence reads: CASSEWGTNEKLFF. Here the CDR3 DNA reads TGTGCCAGCAGTGAATGGGGGACTAATGAAAAACTGTTTTTT.

This clonotype was counted only a few times. The V and J genes are TRBV4-2 and TRBJ2-1, with 7 nucleotides matching TRBD2. The V gene's germline CDR1 is LGHNA and CDR2 YNFKEQ. Trimming cost V 4 bases and J 6 bases; bases outside gene matches: 6. The CDR3 totals 14 residues. For the CDR3, the DNA is TGTGCCAGCAGCCTACTGACTAGCAGCAATGAGCAGTTCTTC. Translation gives CASSLLTSSNEQFF.

V and J are TRBV12-3 or TRBV12-4 and TRBJ2-2, with D possibly matching TRBD1 (5 bases). There are 15 residues in the CDR3. Deletions cut 2 bases from V and 6 bases from J, with 13 bases between. The CDR3 here is CASSLPQAGAGELFF. CDR3 sequence (DNA): TGTGCCAGCAGTTTACCACAGGCTGGCGCCGGGGAGCTGTTTTTT.